This is a list of T cell receptor beta chains from one sample in a study of blood T cell repertoires in COVID-19. Data came from immunoSEQ multiplex PCR; TCRdb stores just in-frame clones and leaves some out. The sample consists of about 250,000 clones, about 82% of them appearing once. What was sequenced was PBMCs or T cells enriched from blood (not recorded which). Every receptor here comes from a woman between 50 and 59 years old with acute COVID-19. The CDR3 runs from the conserved cysteine through the conserved F or W. D genes are given only for firm matches. Some rows have no size entry. The others give once, few or many, or a class for an expanded clone.

TGTGCCAGTACCCAGGGCAGGGCTGATGGCTACACCTTC | CASTQGRADGYTF | . | . | TRBJ1-2 | TRBV19
TGTGCCACCAGTGACGGTTCCTACAATGAGCAGTTCTTC | CATSDGSYNEQFF | . | . | TRBJ2-1 | TRBV24-1
TGTGCCAGCACAACGGGGCGGGGAAAGGGCACAGATACGCAGTATTTT | CASTTGRGKGTDTQYF | . | . | TRBJ2-3 | TRBV6-4
TGCGCCAGCAGCTTGGGGGCAGAACCCTACGAGCAGTACTTC | CASSLGAEPYEQYF | . | . | TRBJ2-7 | TRBV5-1
TGCGCCAGCAGCCAAGAACTAGCAGGAGATACGCAGTATTTT | CASSQELAGDTQYF | . | . | TRBJ2-3 | TRBV4-1
TGCGCCAGCAGGGAAACATTTCGACAGGGCTACGAGCAGTACTTC | CASRETFRQGYEQYF | . | TRBD1 | TRBJ2-7 | TRBV10-2
TGCAGTGCTAGTCCTTTACAGGGGGTCCGCACAGATACGCAGTATTTT | CSASPLQGVRTDTQYF | . | TRBD1 | TRBJ2-3 | TRBV20-1
TGTGCCAGCAGCTACGGGCTAGCGGGGGGTACCGCCGGGGAGCTGTTTTTT | CASSYGLAGGTAGELFF | . | TRBD2 | TRBJ2-2 | TRBV7-9
TGTGCCAGTAGTATAGATGGGGACAGTCCCTATGGCTACACCTTC | CASSIDGDSPYGYTF | . | TRBD1 | TRBJ1-2 | TRBV19
TGTGCCAGCAGCTCCCCGGGTTTGCAGGGGGGAAAACTGTTTTTT | CASSSPGLQGGKLFF | . | TRBD1 | TRBJ1-4 | TRBV25-1
TGTGCCAGCAGCTTCGGAGTGCACACTGAAGCTTTCTTT | CASSFGVHTEAFF | . | . | TRBJ1-1 | TRBV11-3
TGCGCCAGCAGCGCAAGAGCAGGCTCCCAAGAGACCCAGTACTTC | CASSARAGSQETQYF | . | . | TRBJ2-5 | TRBV5-1
TGTGCCAGCAGCTTATCGGAGTTGGGGACCCAGTACTTC | CASSLSELGTQYF | once | . | TRBJ2-5 | TRBV7-2
TGCGCCAGCAGCTTACAGGGTAGTAAGTTCTTC | CASSLQGSKFF | . | . | TRBJ2-1 | TRBV5-1
TGCGCCAGCAGCCAAGGGGACAGGGAGGACTATGGCTACACCTTC | CASSQGDREDYGYTF | . | TRBD1 | TRBJ1-2 | TRBV4-3
TGCGCCAGCAGCCAAGAGGGGCAGTTTGGGGACTATGGCTACACCTTC | CASSQEGQFGDYGYTF | . | . | TRBJ1-2 | TRBV4-3
TGTGCCAGCAGCGTAGAGGGACAGGGCATTCGAGCCAAAAACATTCAGTACTTC | CASSVEGQGIRAKNIQYF | . | TRBD1 | TRBJ2-4 | TRBV9
TGTGCCAGTACCAGGACTAGCGGGGATTGGGATGAGCAGTTCTTC | CASTRTSGDWDEQFF | . | TRBD2 | TRBJ2-1 | TRBV19
TGTGCCAGCAGCCCCGGACAGGTTAATTATAATTCACCCCTCCACTTT | CASSPGQVNYNSPLHF | . | TRBD1 | TRBJ1-6 | TRBV3-1/TRBV3-2
TGCGCCAGCAGCCCCCAGGGGGAAGATCAAGATGAGACCCAGTACTTC | CASSPQGEDQDETQYF | . | TRBD1 | TRBJ2-5 | TRBV4-3
TGTGCCAGCAGCGTGGGGACAAATTACAATGAGCAGTTCTTC | CASSVGTNYNEQFF | few | . | TRBJ2-1 | TRBV9
TGTGCCTGGAGTGCGGGGACAGCCGGGGGCACTGAAGCTTTCTTT | CAWSAGTAGGTEAFF | . | TRBD1 | TRBJ1-1 | TRBV30
TGTGCCAGCAGCTTAGTCCCAAAGACATCCTACAATGAGCAGTTCTTC | CASSLVPKTSYNEQFF | . | . | TRBJ2-1 | TRBV7-8
TGTGCCAGCTCACCACGAGACCCAACGGGGGAGCAGTACTTC | CASSPRDPTGEQYF | . | . | TRBJ2-7 | TRBV18
TGTGCCTGGAGTGGGGGAGAGGTTGTTAGCAATCAGCCCCAGCATTTT | CAWSGGEVVSNQPQHF | . | . | TRBJ1-5 | TRBV30
TGCGCCAGCAGCTCTGGTGCCTCCGCGTTTAATGAGCAGTTCTTC | CASSSGASAFNEQFF | . | . | TRBJ2-1 | TRBV5-1
TGTGCCAGCAGCCCCGAACTAGCGGCAGTCTACAATGAGCAGTTCTTC | CASSPELAAVYNEQFF | . | TRBD2 | TRBJ2-1 | TRBV27
TGCGCCAGCAGCTCAATAGCGGGCTCCTACGAGCAGTACTTC | CASSSIAGSYEQYF | . | TRBD2 | TRBJ2-7 | TRBV5-1
TGTGCCAGCTCACGGGGGGGGCCAGGGGCTGAAGCTTTCTTT | CASSRGGPGAEAFF | . | . | TRBJ1-1 | TRBV18
TGTGCCAGCAGCCGTGACCCGGGACAGGTTTTCTCTGGAAACACCATATATTTT | CASSRDPGQVFSGNTIYF | . | TRBD1 | TRBJ1-3 | TRBV4-2
TGTGCCAGTAGGCCAACAGGGAGCTCCTATAATTCACCCCTCCACTTT | CASRPTGSSYNSPLHF | once | . | TRBJ1-6 | TRBV19
TGCGCCAGCAGCGGGCGTTGGTCCCAGGTGAACACCGGGGAGCTGTTTTTT | CASSGRWSQVNTGELFF | few | . | TRBJ2-2 | TRBV5-1
TGTGCCAGCAGTGGACAGGGAGCTGGGGCCAACGTCCTGACTTTC | CASSGQGAGANVLTF | . | TRBD1 | TRBJ2-6 | TRBV27
TGTGCCAGTAGTCCGGGACAGTATGGCTACACCTTC | CASSPGQYGYTF | . | TRBD1 | TRBJ1-2 | TRBV19
TGTGCCAGCAGTTCTCGGACGAAGGGGAACACCATATATTTT | CASSSRTKGNTIYF | . | . | TRBJ1-3 | TRBV6-5
TGCGCCAGCAGATCACAGGGGAATAGAAACTCGAATTCACCCCTCCACTTT | CASRSQGNRNSNSPLHF | many | TRBD1 | TRBJ1-6 | TRBV4-3